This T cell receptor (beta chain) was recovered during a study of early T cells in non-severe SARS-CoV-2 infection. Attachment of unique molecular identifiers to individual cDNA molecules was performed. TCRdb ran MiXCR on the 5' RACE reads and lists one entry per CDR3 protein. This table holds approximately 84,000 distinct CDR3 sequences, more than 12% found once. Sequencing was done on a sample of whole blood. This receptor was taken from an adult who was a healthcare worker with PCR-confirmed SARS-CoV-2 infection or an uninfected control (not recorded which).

The CDR3: CASSLPTGAVTDTQYF. CDR3 sequence (DNA): TGTGCCAGCAGTCTTCCAACGGGGGCGGTCACAGATACGCAGTATTTT. The rearrangement links TRBV28 to TRBJ2-3; D is possibly TRBD1 or TRBD2 (6 bases each). Trimming removed 5 bases at V and 2 bases at J, with 17 bases between. The germline gives CDR1 MDHEN, CDR2 SYDVKM. The CDR3 is made up of 16 amino acids.